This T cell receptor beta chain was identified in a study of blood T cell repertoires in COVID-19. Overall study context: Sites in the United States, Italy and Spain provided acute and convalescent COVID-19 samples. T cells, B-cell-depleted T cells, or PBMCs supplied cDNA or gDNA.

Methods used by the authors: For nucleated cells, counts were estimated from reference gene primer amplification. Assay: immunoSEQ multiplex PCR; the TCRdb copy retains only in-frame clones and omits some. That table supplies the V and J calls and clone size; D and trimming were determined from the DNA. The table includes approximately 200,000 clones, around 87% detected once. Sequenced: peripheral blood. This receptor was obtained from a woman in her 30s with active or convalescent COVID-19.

CDR3 loop: CASSEMLGLGTYEQYF. CDR3 DNA: TGTGCCAGCAGTGAAATGCTAGGACTAGGAACCTACGAGCAGTACTTC. This chain links TRBV25-1 with TRBJ2-7; 7 bases map to TRBD2. Germline CDR1 MGHDK, CDR2 SYGVNS. With 2 bases clipped from V and 2 bases from J, the junction kept 9 bases outside the gene matches. The CDR3 has 16 amino acids.